The rows below give T cell receptor beta chains drawn from one sample of a study of T cells in Graves' hyperthyroidism and ophthalmopathy. One entry per CDR3 protein results from TCRdb running MiXCR on the multiplex PCR reads. Of more than 500,000 distinct CDR3 sequences detected, about 15% appear once; the ten largest clones hold 4% to 5.5%. Sequenced sample: blood. Source of these receptors: a woman aged 40 to 50 with Graves' ophthalmopathy. The CDR3 runs from the conserved cysteine through the conserved F or W. D genes are given only for firm matches. Clone size is shown for a subset of rows, as once, few, many or a class of expanded clone.

j_call	d_call	clone_size	v_call	cdr3_nt	cdr3_aa
TRBJ2-5	NA	many	TRBV20-1	TGCAGTGCTAGAGATCGGGTGACAGAGACCCAGTACTTC	CSARDRVTETQYF
TRBJ2-2	TRBD2	many	TRBV7-2	TGTGCCAGCAGCTCGGGACTAGTTATCACCGGGGAGCTGTTTTTT	CASSSGLVITGELFF
TRBJ2-7	TRBD2	few	TRBV5-1	TGCGCCAGCACCCCGGGGAGCGGGAGGGCCGGGGCCTACGAGCAGTACTTC	CASTPGSGRAGAYEQYF
TRBJ1-1	NA	NA	TRBV12-3/TRBV12-4	TGTGCCAGCGGGTGGGGGACCGCTGAAGCTTTCTTT	CASGWGTAEAFF
TRBJ2-2	NA	many	TRBV12-3/TRBV12-4	TGTGCCAGCAGTCGGACAGCGAACACCGGGGAGCTGTTTTTT	CASSRTANTGELFF
TRBJ1-2	TRBD1	many	TRBV28	TGTGCCAGTACAGGGGGCCCTAACTATGGCTACACCTTC	CASTGGPNYGYTF
TRBJ2-1	NA	many	TRBV6-2/TRBV6-3	TGTGCCAGCAGTTACGGGGCGGGACCCTCCTACAATGAGCAGTTCTTC	CASSYGAGPSYNEQFF
TRBJ2-7	NA	many	TRBV20-1	TGCAGTGCCCGAGGGGAGGGGGGACACGAGCAGTACTTC	CSARGEGGHEQYF
TRBJ1-5	TRBD1	many	TRBV20-1	TGCAGTGCTTTGACAGGGAGCAGCAATCAGCCCCAGCATTTT	CSALTGSSNQPQHF
TRBJ2-7	NA	NA	TRBV27	TGTGCCAGCAGTTTTAATGGAGCCTACGAGCAGTACTTC	CASSFNGAYEQYF
TRBJ1-6	TRBD1	NA	TRBV12-3/TRBV12-4	TGTGCCAGCAGCTGGGGACAGGGAAGTTCACCCCTCCACTTT	CASSWGQGSSPLHF
TRBJ1-1	NA	many	TRBV12-3/TRBV12-4	TGTGCCAGCAGTTTATGGCTGAACACTGAAGCTTTCTTT	CASSLWLNTEAFF
TRBJ2-7	NA	many	TRBV6-2/TRBV6-3	TGTGCCAGCAGCCCCTCTTCGACAGTTTACGAGCAGTACTTC	CASSPSSTVYEQYF
TRBJ2-2	NA	many	TRBV15	TGTGCCACCCATGACACCGACACCGGGGAGCTGTTTTTT	CATHDTDTGELFF
TRBJ2-7	TRBD1	many	TRBV7-9	TGTGCCAGCAGTTCCGGGACAGGGGCTGAGCAGTACTTC	CASSSGTGAEQYF
TRBJ2-7	NA	many	TRBV6-1	TGTGCCAGCAGTCCCAAGCTTCTGACCCGCCACGAGCAGTACTTC	CASSPKLLTRHEQYF
TRBJ1-1	TRBD1	NA	TRBV15	TGTGCCACCAGCTCAGGGGGCCTGAACACTGAAGCTTTCTTT	CATSSGGLNTEAFF
TRBJ2-7	NA	NA	TRBV3-1	TGTGCCAGCAGCCAAGATCGAGGGACTCTTTCAAGCTACGAGCAGTACTTC	CASSQDRGTLSSYEQYF
TRBJ2-4	NA	few	TRBV2	TGTGCCAGCAGACTAGGCCGGGACACGGGAGCCAAAAACATTCAGTACTTC	CASRLGRDTGAKNIQYF
TRBJ2-5	TRBD1	few	TRBV5-5	TGTGCCAGCAGCTTAAGACAGGGCAATTGGCAAGAGACCCAGTACTTC	CASSLRQGNWQETQYF
TRBJ2-7	NA	many	TRBV6-1	TGTGCCAGCAGCTTTAGAGACAGGCTAGAGCAGTACTTC	CASSFRDRLEQYF
TRBJ1-2	TRBD1	many	TRBV28	TGTGCCAGCAGTTTCATCACAGGGGTTATGGGCTACACCTTC	CASSFITGVMGYTF
TRBJ2-5	NA	many	TRBV2	TGTGCCAGCAGCGCGGGACAGCAAGTGACCCAGTACTTC	CASSAGQQVTQYF
TRBJ1-1	NA	many	TRBV12-3/TRBV12-4	TGTGCCAGCAGTTTAGGACCTCCGGACGCTTTCTTT	CASSLGPPDAFF
TRBJ1-5	NA	NA	TRBV20-1	TGCAGTGCTAGGGACCCCTCGGGTCAGCCCCAGCATTTT	CSARDPSGQPQHF
TRBJ2-7	NA	many	TRBV6-2/TRBV6-3	TGTGCCAGCAGTTATGCGGTCTCCTACGAGCAGTACTTC	CASSYAVSYEQYF
TRBJ1-2	NA	many	TRBV6-1	TGTGCCAGCACCACAGGGACCCATCGCTACACCTTC	CASTTGTHRYTF
TRBJ1-5	TRBD1	NA	TRBV19	TGTGCCAGTAGTCCCGGGACAGCTTATCAGCCCCAGCATTTT	CASSPGTAYQPQHF
TRBJ2-5	TRBD2	NA	TRBV2	TGTGCCAGCAGAACGACTAGCGGGATGGGCGAGACCCAGTACTTC	CASRTTSGMGETQYF
TRBJ2-5	NA	NA	TRBV19	TGTGCCAGTAGCCCTCATAGGGGCAGGGAGTACCAAGAGACCCAGTACTTC	CASSPHRGREYQETQYF
TRBJ1-1	TRBD1	many	TRBV4-1	TGCGCCAGCAGCCAATCTGGACAGGGGAACACTGAAGCTTTCTTT	CASSQSGQGNTEAFF
TRBJ2-7	NA	NA	TRBV28	TGTGCCAGCAGTTTTCCCCCGACCTACGAGCAGTACTTC	CASSFPPTYEQYF
TRBJ1-2	NA	many	TRBV15	TGTGCCACCAGCAGAGATCGGCAGGGTGGCTATGGCTACACCTTC	CATSRDRQGGYGYTF
TRBJ2-7	TRBD1	many	TRBV2	TGTGCCAGCAGCTCGGGACAGGGGGTCCACGAGCAGTACTTC	CASSSGQGVHEQYF
TRBJ2-5	NA	many	TRBV24-1	TGTGCCACCAGTGATTTGAGATCGGGAAAAGAGACCCAGTACTTC	CATSDLRSGKETQYF
TRBJ1-1	NA	many	TRBV19	TGTGCCAGTAGCGCCCACAGGGTCCCCACTGAAGCTTTCTTT	CASSAHRVPTEAFF
TRBJ2-5	NA	NA	TRBV5-1	TGCGCCAGCTTAGGCCTCCGGGGAGAGACCCAGTACTTC	CASLGLRGETQYF
TRBJ1-2	TRBD1	many	TRBV28	TGTGCCAGCCGGACAGGGTCATATGGCTACACCTTC	CASRTGSYGYTF
TRBJ1-1	NA	many	TRBV11-2	TGTGCCAGCAGCTATGACAGAAAGGCTTTCTTT	CASSYDRKAFF
TRBJ1-1	TRBD1	many	TRBV19	TGTGCCAGTAGTATGGAGGGGGCCGGTGAAGCTTTCTTT	CASSMEGAGEAFF
TRBJ1-5	NA	few	TRBV4-2	TGTGCCAGCAGCCAAGAAGCAGGGGGCAATCAGCCCCAGCATTTT	CASSQEAGGNQPQHF
TRBJ2-6	NA	many	TRBV7-9	TGTGCCAGCAGCTTTGAAGGGTCTGGGGCCAACGTCCTGACTTTC	CASSFEGSGANVLTF
TRBJ1-5	NA	NA	TRBV11-2	TGTGCCAGCAGCTCTCACAGGGAGTCGGGCAATCAGCCCCAGCATTTT	CASSSHRESGNQPQHF
TRBJ1-5	NA	few	TRBV2	TGTGCCAGCAGCGCAGGGACACGAAATCAGCCCCAGCATTTT	CASSAGTRNQPQHF
TRBJ1-2	NA	many	TRBV28	TGTGCCAGCATGGCAGGGCCCGAGGACTACACCTTC	CASMAGPEDYTF
TRBJ2-5	NA	many	TRBV12-3/TRBV12-4	TGTGCCAGCAGGACGGAGGGAGAGGCGACCCAGTACTTC	CASRTEGEATQYF
TRBJ1-5	NA	NA	TRBV7-2	TGTGCCAGCAGCTTGTGGGAGAATCAGCCCCAGCATTTT	CASSLWENQPQHF
TRBJ2-7	TRBD1	many	TRBV28	TGTGCCAGCAGGGGAACAGGGGTTACCCCCTACGAGCAGTACTTC	CASRGTGVTPYEQYF
TRBJ2-5	TRBD1	many	TRBV6-2/TRBV6-3	TGTGCCAGCAGTTACCTATACATGGACAGGGGGCAAGAGACCCAGTACTTC	CASSYLYMDRGQETQYF
TRBJ2-7	NA	NA	TRBV11-2	TGTGCCAGCAGCTTATTGGGTAGCGTGGCCTACGAGCAGTACTTC	CASSLLGSVAYEQYF
TRBJ2-3	NA	many	TRBV11-3	TGTGCCAGCAGCTTAGGGTCAGGGCTTACTAGCACAGATACGCAGTATTTT	CASSLGSGLTSTDTQYF
TRBJ1-6	NA	NA	TRBV6-2/TRBV6-3	TGTGCCAGCAGTTACTCGAGCGGCCGGGAGGGGAGGATTTCACCCCTCCACTTT	CASSYSSGREGRISPLHF
TRBJ1-5	NA	many	TRBV19	TGTGCCAGTCGGGCTTGGGACCGGGGTTATCAGCCCCAGCATTTT	CASRAWDRGYQPQHF
TRBJ1-2	NA	many	TRBV20-1	TGCAGTGCTAGAGTACCCATACAAATTAACTATGGCTACACCTTC	CSARVPIQINYGYTF